The 24 T cell receptor beta chains below come from one sample, sequenced in a study of T cells after yellow fever vaccination. TCRdb reprocessed the 5' RACE reads via MiXCR and lists one record per CDR3 protein. The sample shows about 240,000 distinct CDR3 sequences, 6.5% to 8.5% of them seen only once. The material was CD4+ T cells sorted from PBMCs, obtained 15 days after the yellow fever booster vaccination. The source is a man aged 30-40 years who received the YFV17D yellow fever vaccine.

In this sample, this clonotype turned up a few times. This chain uses TRBV15 with TRBJ2-1; TRBD2 matches at 10 bases. V dropped 3 bases and J dropped 6; count of bases not matched to a gene: 2. The CDR3 extends over 14 amino acids. Germline CDR1 reads LNHNV; CDR2 reads YYDKDF (reference sequence). As DNA, the CDR3 is TGTGCCACCAGCAGGCTAGCGGGGGTCAATGAGCAGTTCTTC. It specifies CATSRLAGVNEQFF.

This clonotype was seen ten or more times. The gene calls are TRBV3-1 and TRBJ1-2; D ambiguous. V was clipped by 0 bases and J by 7 bases, with 9 bases between them. From germline, CDR1 is LGHDT and CDR2 YNNKEL (reference sequence). This CDR3 comprises 13 residues. The CDR3 protein is CASSQENGSGYTF. CDR3 in DNA: TGTGCCAGCAGCCAAGAAAACGGGAGTGGCTACACCTTC.

This clonotype was observed a few times. This chain links TRBV12-3 or TRBV12-4 with TRBJ2-1; D is possibly TRBD1 or TRBD2 (5 bases each). V was pared by 7 bases and J by 4 bases, with 17 bases between. The CDR3 length is 15 residues. The CDR3 sequence: CASIRDARPYNEQFF. For the CDR3, the DNA is TGTGCCAGCATCCGGGACGCGCGGCCTTACAATGAGCAGTTCTTC.

At least ten counts were recorded for this clonotype. V gene TRBV5-1 combines with J gene TRBJ2-5, with 13 positions matching TRBD2. The CDR3 spans 15 residues. The germline gives CDR1 SGHRS, CDR2 YFSETQ. With V trimmed by 3 bases and J by 3 bases, 2 bases remained unmatched. CDR3 sequence reads: CASSSGTSGKETQYF. In nucleotides, the CDR3 is TGCGCCAGCAGCTCTGGGACTAGCGGGAAAGAGACCCAGTACTTC.

In this sample, this clonotype turned up a few times. The chain carries TRBV20-1 and TRBJ2-3, with D possibly TRBD2 on 7 matching bases. V gave up 1 base and J gave up 4 bases, with 18 bases separating them. CDR3 size: 16 residues. Germline-derived CDR1 and CDR2 are DFQATT and SNEGSKA (reference sequence). The CDR3: CSARVIVQGRADTQYF. The CDR3 DNA reads TGCAGTGCTAGAGTAATCGTTCAGGGGAGGGCAGATACGCAGTATTTT.

The CDR3 loop reads CSAPQENGYTQYF. CDR3 nucleotides: TGCAGTGCTCCACAGGAGAATGGTTATACGCAGTATTTT. The rearrangement joins TRBV20-1 to TRBJ2-3, with D possibly matching TRBD1 (5 bases). This CDR3 region has 13 residues. In germline, CDR1 is DFQATT, CDR2 SNEGSKA (reference sequence). V lost 5 bases, J lost 7 bases, and 16 bases lay in between.

There are many counts of this clonotype. The CDR3 nucleotides are TGCAGTGCCCCCGCGGGGAGAGTCGGGACCCAGTACTTC. Amino acid sequence: CSAPAGRVGTQYF. V is TRBV20-1 and J is TRBJ2-5; weak D call: TRBD2 (6 bases). CDR1 is DFQATT and CDR2 is SNEGSKA in the germline V gene (reference sequence). The V and J ends lost 6 bases and 7 bases respectively, with 18 bases between them. The CDR3 is 13 residues long.

In its sample, this clonotype was seen a few times. This rearrangement joins TRBV30 to TRBJ2-2; tentatively, D is TRBD1 (5 bases). Between the trimmed V and J ends, which lost 5 bases and 1 base, there was a span of 8 bases. The CDR3 totals 13 residues. The V gene's germline CDR1 is GTSNPN and CDR2 SVGIG (reference sequence). For the CDR3, the DNA is TGTGCCTGGTCAACAGGGAACACCGGGGAGCTGTTTTTT. Translation gives CAWSTGNTGELFF.

This clonotype has ten or more counts. The rearrangement uses TRBV20-1 and TRBJ2-7; no clear D. The CDR3 has 10 amino acids. CDR1 DFQATT and CDR2 SNEGSKA come from the germline V gene (reference sequence). Trimming pared 5 bases from V and 0 bases from J, leaving 2 bases between. The CDR3 spells CSAYSYEQYF. The CDR3 DNA sequence: TGCAGTGCTTACTCCTACGAGCAGTACTTC.

This clonotype was counted ten times or more. The rearrangement links TRBV2 to TRBJ2-5, with 7 bases aligning to TRBD1. In germline, CDR1 is SNHLY, CDR2 FYNNEI. CDR3 length: 13 amino acids. J was trimmed by 3 bases and V by 7 bases; bases with no gene match: 5. CDR3 amino acids: CASILTGEETQYF. In DNA form, the CDR3 reads TGTGCCAGCATTCTAACAGGGGAAGAGACCCAGTACTTC.

This clonotype was detected ten times or more. The chain joins TRBV10-3 to TRBJ1-1, with TRBD1 identical over 7 bases. Germline V gene lookup returns CDR1 ENHRY and CDR2 SYGVKD. This CDR3 spans 12 amino acids. The ends lost 10 bases at V and 3 bases at J; junction bases unmatched: 5. This chain's CDR3 is CATGGGDTEAFF. The CDR3 DNA reads TGTGCCACAGGGGGAGGGGACACTGAAGCTTTCTTT.

CDR3 bases: TGTGCCAGCTCACCACTCAGGACTAGCGGTGGGGGCAATGAGCAGTTCTTC. Its translation is CASSPLRTSGGGNEQFF. This chain links TRBV18 with TRBJ2-1; TRBD2 aligns across 10 bases. The CDR3 is made up of 17 amino acids. Germline V gives CDR1 KGHSH, CDR2 LQKENI. With V trimmed by 1 base and J by 6 bases, 9 bases remained unmatched.

The chain combines TRBV7-6 with TRBJ2-2; the D is unclear. V lost 1 base, J lost 4 bases, and 7 bases lay in between. Germline CDR1 is SGHVS and CDR2 is FNYEAQ. The CDR3 totals 14 residues. CDR3 region: CASSLEGITGELFF. CDR3 sequence (DNA): TGTGCCAGCAGCTTAGAGGGTATCACCGGGGAGCTGTTTTTT.

This clonotype was detected a few times. V gene TRBV6-2 or TRBV6-3 combines with J gene TRBJ2-7; D may be TRBD1 (6 bases). The CDR3 length is 14 residues. In germline, CDR1 is MNHEY, CDR2 SVGEGT. V was clipped by 4 bases and J by 0 bases, with 10 bases between them. The CDR3 protein is CASSSNRASYEQYF. For the CDR3, the DNA is TGTGCCAGCAGTTCGAACAGGGCCTCCTACGAGCAGTACTTC.

This clonotype has ten or more counts. The chain employs TRBV6-5 and TRBJ2-3; a possible D gene is TRBD2 (6 bases). CDR3 size: 14 residues. Germline V gives CDR1 MNHEY, CDR2 SVGAGI. Trimming pared 0 bases from V and 11 bases from J, leaving 15 bases between. In DNA, the CDR3 is TGTGCCAGCAGTTACTCGGGTTACGCGGGAAAGCAGTATTTT. This encodes CASSYSGYAGKQYF.

This clonotype was counted at least ten times. This chain connects TRBV7-2 to TRBJ2-7; 7 nucleotides agree with TRBD2. The CDR3 contains 15 residues. Germline loops: CDR1 SGHTA, CDR2 FQGNSA. After removal of 2 bases from V and 0 bases from J, the junction contained 4 bases not matched to a gene. CDR3: CASSLKAGSSYEQYF. The CDR3 region has the DNA TGTGCCAGCAGCTTAAAAGCGGGGTCCTCCTACGAGCAGTACTTC.

V usage is TRBV9 and J usage is TRBJ1-3, with 7 nucleotides matching TRBD1. Germline loops: CDR1 SGDLS, CDR2 YYNGEE. J was trimmed by 2 bases and V by 3 bases; bases with no gene match: 5. The CDR3 sequence is 15 residues long. CDR3 protein: CASSADRVAGNTIYF. Here the CDR3 DNA reads TGTGCCAGCAGCGCTGACAGGGTGGCTGGAAACACCATATATTTT. Filled out from reference TRBV9 and TRBJ1-3, the complete variable domain reads DSGVTQTPKHLITATGQRVTLRCSPRSGDLSVYWYQQSLDQGLQFLIQYYNGEERAKGNILERFSAQQFPDLHSELNLSSLELGDSALYFCASSADRVAGNTIYFGEGSWLTVV.

V usage is TRBV5-8 and J usage is TRBJ2-3; D is possibly TRBD2 (5 bases). CDR3 size: 15 residues. V shed 4 bases and J shed 1 base, with 13 bases lying between them. Germline CDR1 and CDR2: SGHTS and YDEGEE. The CDR3 region is CASSKGVHGTDTQYF. CDR3 in DNA: TGTGCCAGCAGCAAGGGAGTGCACGGCACAGATACGCAGTATTTT.

This clonotype showed up just a few times. V and J are TRBV20-1 and TRBJ2-7, with D possibly TRBD2 on 6 matching bases. The ends were cut back, 6 bases at V and 4 bases at J, with 25 bases in the middle. Germline lookup yields CDR1 DFQATT and CDR2 SNEGSKA (reference sequence). CDR3 length: 16 amino acids. CDR3 coding DNA: TGCAGTGCCAAGGGGATAGGAGGGGCTCAAGGGTACGAGCAGTACTTC. It translates to CSAKGIGGAQGYEQYF.

This clonotype has a handful of counts. V usage is TRBV4-3 and J usage is TRBJ1-3; no firm D call. Germline V gene sequence: CDR1 LGHNA, CDR2 YSLEER. This CDR3 has 17 amino acids. Trimming shortened V by 2 bases and J by 0 bases, and 14 bases separated the two germline ends. In DNA form, the CDR3 reads TGCGCCAGCAGCCAAAATTTTGGGCCAACCTCTGGAAACACCATATATTTT. Its protein product is CASSQNFGPTSGNTIYF.

There are many counts of this clonotype. V gene TRBV12-3 or TRBV12-4 combines with J gene TRBJ2-7, with D tentatively TRBD2 (5 bases). Trimming left V 5 bases short and J 3 bases short, with 14 bases between. CDR3 length equals 14 residues. The CDR3 nucleotides read TGTGCCAGCAGTCCTACGACTAAAATCTACGAGCAGTACTTC. It yields the protein CASSPTTKIYEQYF.

The chain is built from TRBV12-5 and TRBJ1-6; 8 nucleotides match TRBD1. The CDR3 loop spans 16 amino acids. V lost 2 bases and J lost 5; bases outside the gene matches: 5. The germline V gene has CDR1 LGHNT and CDR2 FRNRAP. This CDR3 reads CASGLSRTGNNSPLHF. Written as DNA, the CDR3 is TGTGCTAGTGGTTTGTCCCGGACAGGGAATAATTCACCCCTCCACTTT.

The chain is built from TRBV20-1 and TRBJ2-3; D gene unclear. The germline V gene encodes CDR1 DFQATT and CDR2 SNEGSKA (reference sequence). The length of the CDR3 is 13 residues. Trimming removed 4 bases from V and 0 bases from J, with 8 bases in between. DNA of the CDR3: TGCAGTGCTAAAAAGGGTAGCACAGATACGCAGTATTTT. The encoded protein is CSAKKGSTDTQYF.

The sample holds a few counts of this clonotype. The J gene is TRBJ2-6, the V gene TRBV5-4, with D tentatively TRBD2 (5 bases). V dropped 2 bases and J dropped 4 bases, with 13 bases sitting between them. The CDR3 length is 16 residues. CDR1 and CDR2 from the germline V gene are SGHNT and YYREEE (reference sequence). The CDR3 loop is CASSFEGPSGANVLTF. CDR3 coding DNA: TGTGCCAGCAGCTTCGAGGGCCCCTCAGGGGCCAACGTCCTGACTTTC.